The 3 T cell receptor beta chains in this list originate from one sample, sequenced in a study of blood T cell repertoires in COVID-19. The method was immunoSEQ multiplex PCR; TCRdb's version includes in-frame clones alone and lacks a portion of them. This sample has about 76,000 clones, with 75% to 90% found just once. Material: peripheral blood. These receptor sequences come from a human donor in a cohort sampled during active COVID-19.

The chain employs TRBV2 and TRBJ2-2; the match to TRBD1 covers 7 bases. Germline assignment: CDR1 SNHLY and CDR2 FYNNEI. CDR3 length: 13 amino acids. The V gene end was trimmed by 2 bases and the J gene end by 6 bases; junction bases not matched to a gene: 0. CDR3 region: CASSEQGAGELFF. The CDR3 DNA reads as TGTGCCAGCAGTGAACAGGGGGCCGGGGAGCTGTTTTTT.

Remarks on this clone: A junction end diverges from the germline sequence, so it may reflect a read error. V and J are TRBV19 and TRBJ1-4, with TRBD1 matching 7 bases. The CDR3 loop spans 11 amino acids. Germline loops: CDR1 LNHDA, CDR2 SQIVND (reference sequence). CDR3 DNA: TGTGCCAGCAGTTACGGGACAGAACTTATTTTT. Residues: CASSYGTELIF.

The rearrangement joins TRBV11-2 to TRBJ2-2; 8 positions agree with TRBD1. After removal of 1 base from V and 6 bases from J, the junction contained 10 bases not matched to a gene. The CDR3 sequence is 17 residues long. CDR1 is SGHAT and CDR2 is FQNNGV in the germline V gene. CDR3 bases: TGTGCCAGCAGCTTAGGGATCCAGGGGGCGGCTGCCGGGGAGCTGTTTTTT. Encoded protein: CASSLGIQGAAAGELFF.